Sequencing of this TCR beta chain was carried out in a study of blood T cell repertoires in COVID-19. Data came from immunoSEQ multiplex PCR; TCRdb stores just in-frame clones and leaves some out. The repertoire includes more than 300,000 clones, roughly 90% of them detected once, and around 1.9% sits in the top ten. The CDR3 has 15 residues. The trim removed 3 bases at V and 4 bases at J, leaving 9 bases unmatched. The germline CDR1 and CDR2 sequences are SGDLS and YYNGEE. The chain carries TRBV9 and TRBJ1-1, with 7 positions matching TRBD1. Sample: peripheral blood. The clonotype comes from a woman in her 30s with COVID-19, enrolled during active disease. The DNA of the CDR3 is TGTGCCAGCAGCGGGGGGACAGAACATAGCACTGAAGCTTTCTTT. As protein: CASSGGTEHSTEAFF.